Below are 28 T cell receptor beta chains sequenced from a single sample in a study of brain metastases from non-small cell lung cancer. Generated by immunoSEQ multiplex PCR, the TCRdb table keeps only in-frame clones and is missing some. The data show several thousand clones, roughly 85% seen once. The sample was primary lung tumor tissue. The source is a donor over 35 with non-small cell lung cancer.

This clone occurred once. The CDR3 spells CASSQDRGQGFEKLFF. As DNA, the CDR3 is TGCGCCAGCAGCCAAGATCGGGGACAGGGTTTTGAAAAACTGTTTTTT. V and J are TRBV4-1 and TRBJ1-4, with TRBD1 identical over 9 bases. There are 16 residues in the CDR3. The germline gives CDR1 MGHRA, CDR2 YSYEKL. Trimming took 0 bases from V and 7 from J; bases not matched to a gene: 6.

The chain links TRBV25-1 to TRBJ1-5; D not resolved. V dropped 2 bases and J dropped 6 bases, with 11 bases sitting between them. CDR1 is MGHDK and CDR2 is SYGVNS in the germline V gene. This CDR3 contains 14 residues. This chain's CDR3 is CASSERREGQPQHF. The CDR3 nucleotides are TGTGCCAGCAGTGAAAGAAGGGAAGGTCAGCCCCAGCATTTT.

The chain joins TRBV29-1 to TRBJ2-7, with D possibly TRBD1 on 6 matching bases. The CDR3 has 11 residues. V shed 4 bases and J shed 3 bases, with 7 bases lying between them. The germline CDR1 and CDR2 sequences are SQVTM and ANQGSEA. The CDR3 nucleotides read TGCAGCGTTGCGGGACACTACGAGCAGTACTTC. Residues: CSVAGHYEQYF.

J is TRBJ2-1 and V is TRBV6-2 or TRBV6-3; D is perhaps TRBD2 (5 bases). Germline CDR1 reads MNHEY; CDR2 reads SVGEGT. The V end lost 2 bases, the J end lost 13 bases, and 21 bases lay between the germline ends. CDR3 length: 15 residues. CDR3 sequence reads: CASSYRGSMAVQQFF. CDR3 bases: TGTGCCAGCAGTTACCGGGGTAGCATGGCTGTGCAACAGTTCTTC.

V and J are TRBV5-1 and TRBJ2-1, with 7 positions matching TRBD2. The trim removed 4 bases at V and 8 bases at J, leaving 9 bases unmatched. The germline gives CDR1 SGHRS, CDR2 YFSETQ. The CDR3 extends over 14 amino acids. The CDR3 DNA follows: TGCGCCAGCAGCCCTATCCGGGACTATTATGAGCAGTTCTTC. Translated: CASSPIRDYYEQFF.

Only a few counts were recorded for this clone. V gene TRBV28 combines with J gene TRBJ2-6, with no clear D. CDR1 is MDHEN and CDR2 is SYDVKM in the germline V gene. The CDR3 length is 13 residues. V lost 7 bases and J 0 bases, leaving 4 bases between the germline ends. CDR3 amino acids: CASTDSGANVLTF. In DNA form, the CDR3 reads TGTGCCAGCACTGACTCTGGGGCCAACGTCCTGACTTTC.

This chain links TRBV6-5 with TRBJ1-5; D may be TRBD1 (6 bases). In germline, CDR1 is MNHEY, CDR2 SVGAGI. Trimming took off 5 bases at V and 7 bases at J, with 15 bases between the two ends. This CDR3 has 14 amino acids. This chain's CDR3 is CASSPQGFGQPQHF. The CDR3 DNA follows: TGTGCCAGCAGTCCCCAGGGGTTTGGGCAGCCCCAGCATTTT.

This chain joins TRBV18 and TRBJ2-1, with TRBD2 matching 7 bases. Germline CDR1 and CDR2: KGHSH and LQKENI. V was clipped by 3 bases and J by 9 bases; unmatched bases: 5. This CDR3 has 13 amino acids. DNA of the CDR3: TGTGCCAGCTCACCGCTGGGACTATTTGAGCAGTTCTTC. Residues: CASSPLGLFEQFF.

V usage is TRBV20-1 and J usage is TRBJ2-4; 8 bases match TRBD1. The CDR3 is 13 residues long. V gave up 3 bases and J gave up 9 bases; unmatched junction bases: 7. The V gene's germline CDR1 is DFQATT and CDR2 SNEGSKA (reference sequence). CDR3: CSASQGADGIQYF. In DNA, the CDR3 is TGCAGTGCTAGTCAGGGGGCGGACGGCATTCAGTACTTC.

V and J are TRBV19 and TRBJ1-5; possibly TRBD1 for D (6 bases). CDR1 is LNHDA, CDR2 SQIVND, per germline (reference sequence). The CDR3 sequence is 16 residues long. Trimming shortened V by 3 bases and J by 3 bases, and 15 bases separated the two germline ends. In DNA form, the CDR3 reads TGTGCCAGTAGTATTTCCTTTACAGGGTCCAATCAGCCCCAGCATTTT. Translating gives CASSISFTGSNQPQHF.

The chain employs TRBV5-4 and TRBJ2-1; 9 bases line up with TRBD2. With 4 bases clipped from V and 5 bases from J, the junction kept 10 bases outside the gene matches. This CDR3 spans 16 amino acids. The V gene's germline CDR1 is SGHNT and CDR2 YYREEE (reference sequence). The CDR3 protein is CASSPTSGRRNNEQFF. The CDR3 coding sequence is TGTGCCAGCAGCCCCACGAGCGGGAGGCGTAACAATGAGCAGTTCTTC.

The J gene is TRBJ1-1, the V gene TRBV25-1; a weak D match, TRBD1 (5 bases). The V end lost 5 bases, the J end lost 0 bases, and 7 bases lay between the germline ends. CDR3 size: 13 residues. Germline values: CDR1 MGHDK, CDR2 SYGVNS. The CDR3 loop is CASSTGVNTEAFF. In nucleotides, the CDR3 is TGTGCCAGCAGTACAGGAGTGAACACTGAAGCTTTCTTT.

The CDR3: CASSGQEEQPQHF. The CDR3 nucleotides are TGTGCCAGCAGTGGACAGGAGGAGCAGCCCCAGCATTTT. The genes are TRBV2 and TRBJ1-5, with a possible D match to TRBD1 (6 bases). This CDR3 is built from 13 residues. Germline CDR1 and CDR2: SNHLY and FYNNEI. Trimming took off 4 bases at V and 7 bases at J, with 11 bases between the two ends.

V gene TRBV15 combines with J gene TRBJ1-3; D is unclear. This CDR3 region has 15 residues. Trimming removed 0 bases from V and 4 bases from J, with 10 bases in between. Germline V gives CDR1 LNHNV, CDR2 YYDKDF (reference sequence). CDR3 residues: CATSRDRSGGNTIYF. As DNA, the CDR3 is TGTGCCACCAGCAGAGATCGGTCAGGCGGAAACACCATATATTTT.

This chain connects TRBV5-1 to TRBJ2-7; no reliable D call. Germline CDR1 is SGHRS and CDR2 is YFSETQ. V gave up 0 bases and J gave up 1 base, with 8 bases separating them. The CDR3 runs 14 residues. The CDR3 DNA reads as TGCGCCAGCAGCTTGGAGGGCATTTCCTACGAGCAGTACTTC. This encodes CASSLEGISYEQYF.

This rearrangement joins TRBV19 to TRBJ1-5, with unresolved D. The CDR3 is 14 residues long. V was clipped by 3 bases and J by 0 bases, with 6 bases between them. CDR1 LNHDA and CDR2 SQIVND come from the germline V gene (reference sequence). This CDR3 is CASSIEDSNQPQHF. CDR3 nucleotides: TGTGCCAGTAGTATCGAGGATAGCAATCAGCCCCAGCATTTT.

The chain employs TRBV25-1 and TRBJ2-1, with a possible D match to TRBD1 (6 bases). Trimming left V 3 bases short and J 2 bases short, with 11 bases between. Germline V gene sequence: CDR1 MGHDK, CDR2 SYGVNS. The CDR3 consists of 15 residues. The CDR3 reads CASSETGQPYNEQFF. The CDR3, as DNA: TGTGCCAGCAGTGAGACAGGCCAGCCCTACAATGAGCAGTTCTTC.

This rearrangement joins TRBV9 to TRBJ2-7; TRBD1 might be the D (5 bases). The CDR3 has 14 residues. V was clipped by 3 bases and J by 6 bases, with 16 bases between them. Germline V gives CDR1 SGDLS, CDR2 YYNGEE. CDR3 nucleotide sequence: TGTGCCAGCAGCGAGGGGTTAGTTCAGGGCGAGCAGTACTTC. It is translated as CASSEGLVQGEQYF.

The chain is built from TRBV2 and TRBJ1-1; the match to TRBD1 covers 7 bases. CDR3 length: 15 residues. Germline-derived CDR1 and CDR2 are SNHLY and FYNNEI. Losses at the gene ends were 7 bases for V and 0 bases for J; bases not matched to a gene: 8. CDR3 amino acids: CASTPGTVMNTEAFF. CDR3 sequence (DNA): TGTGCCAGCACTCCCGGGACAGTAATGAACACTGAAGCTTTCTTT.

The chain couples TRBV24-1 to TRBJ2-3; D unclear. V lost 7 bases and J lost 2, with 9 bases in between. Per germline, CDR1 KGHDR and CDR2 SFDVKD. This CDR3 has 13 amino acids. This chain's CDR3 is CATSIRVTDTQYF. Written as DNA, the CDR3 is TGTGCCACCAGCATCAGAGTCACAGATACGCAGTATTTT.

V usage is TRBV7-9 and J usage is TRBJ1-2; D gene uncertain. The CDR3 runs to 13 residues. Germline V gives CDR1 SEHNR, CDR2 FQNEAQ (reference sequence). With 0 bases removed from V and 4 bases from J, the gap between germline ends came to 6 bases. The CDR3 protein is CASSLAGSYGYTF. The CDR3 DNA reads as TGTGCCAGCAGCTTAGCGGGCTCCTATGGCTACACCTTC.

This clone came up once. The V call is TRBV6-1, the J call TRBJ1-2; D is possibly TRBD1 (5 bases). Per the germline V gene, CDR1 is MNHNS and CDR2 is SASEGT. V lost 1 base, J lost 8 bases, and 8 bases lay in between. This CDR3 comprises 12 residues. The chain's CDR3 is CASSEGGVGYTF. The CDR3 DNA sequence: TGTGCCAGCAGTGAAGGAGGGGTCGGCTACACCTTC.

This sequence joins TRBV5-1 and TRBJ2-3, with a weak D call TRBD2 (6 bases). Germline values: CDR1 SGHRS, CDR2 YFSETQ. The V gene lost 0 bases and the J gene lost 4 bases, with 12 bases spanning the gap. The CDR3 length is 15 residues. The CDR3 protein is CASSLVGRGPDTQYF. In DNA, the CDR3 is TGCGCCAGCAGCTTGGTCGGGCGGGGTCCAGATACGCAGTATTTT.

This rearrangement joins TRBV25-1 to TRBJ2-1; D ambiguous. Germline loops: CDR1 MGHDK, CDR2 SYGVNS. The ends were cut back, 3 bases at V and 8 bases at J, with 5 bases in the middle. This CDR3 is built from 11 residues. CDR3 in amino acids: CASSEGYEQFF. CDR3 nucleotides: TGTGCCAGCAGTGAGGGATATGAGCAGTTCTTC.

The gene calls are TRBV18 and TRBJ2-7; 10 nucleotides agree with TRBD2. This CDR3 is built from 16 residues. V was pared by 5 bases and J by 3 bases, with 10 bases of the junction left unmatched. Germline V gene lookup returns CDR1 KGHSH and CDR2 LQKENI. This chain's CDR3 is CASSSTLAGELYEQYF. CDR3 sequence (DNA): TGTGCCAGCTCATCAACCCTAGCGGGAGAGCTCTACGAGCAGTACTTC.

V usage is TRBV29-1 and J usage is TRBJ2-7, with D tentatively TRBD1 or TRBD2 (7 bases each). The ends were cut back, 8 bases at V and 0 bases at J, with 17 bases in the middle. This CDR3 has 14 residues. Germline CDR1 reads SQVTM; CDR2 reads ANQGSEA. The CDR3 protein is CSFPGGTDSYEQYF. The CDR3 DNA sequence: TGCAGCTTCCCCGGGGGGACAGACTCCTACGAGCAGTACTTC.

This chain uses TRBV6-1 with TRBJ1-4; D not certain. CDR1 is MNHNS and CDR2 is SASEGT in the germline V gene. Trimming pared 3 bases from V and 13 bases from J, leaving 12 bases between. CDR3 size: 12 residues. CDR3: CASSEPPARLFF. In DNA, the CDR3 is TGTGCCAGCAGTGAGCCCCCCGCGAGACTGTTTTTT.

The chain has TRBV30 and TRBJ1-1; D gene ambiguous. Germline CDR1 and CDR2: GTSNPN and SVGIG (reference sequence). Trimming took off 2 bases at V and 7 bases at J, with 14 bases between the two ends. CDR3 length: 13 residues. The CDR3 loop is CAWSMDLTDEAFF. CDR3 in DNA: TGTGCCTGGAGTATGGACCTAACAGATGAAGCTTTCTTT. The full variable domain, its missing parts supplied by reference TRBV30 and TRBJ1-1, is SQTIHQWPATLVQPVGSPLSLECTVEGTSNPNLYWYRQAAGRGLQLLFYSVGIGQISSEVPQNLSASRPQDRQFILSSKKLLLSDSGFYLCAWSMDLTDEAFFGQGTRLTVV.